Listed below are T cell receptor beta chains from one sample, sequenced in a study of blood T cell repertoires in COVID-19. The protocol was immunoSEQ multiplex PCR, while the TCRdb copy is restricted to in-frame clones and leaves out a portion. Of 100,000 to 150,000 clones in the sample, approximately 88% were seen once. Sequencing was performed on peripheral blood. Receptors originate from a man in his fifties or sixties with acute or convalescent COVID-19. CDR3s include the opening cysteine and the closing phenylalanine or tryptophan. The order of the fields is V gene, D gene, CDR3 length, CDR3 protein. A D gene is named only where the DNA matches it firmly.

TRBV5-6 NA 12 CATMGRNYGYTF
TRBV9 TRBD1 15 CASSLRQGSYTEAFF
TRBV3-1/TRBV3-2 NA 15 CASSQESASGQPQHF
TRBV2 NA 15 CASGTPEDNHQPQHF
TRBV19 NA 9 CSVYNEQFF
TRBV5-6 NA 15 CASSLFRMGPTEQYF
TRBV2 TRBD1 17 CASNRQGMFATNEKLFF
TRBV5-4 NA 12 CASSLGAYEQYF
TRBV7-3 NA 15 CASSLGAGAPLEQYF
TRBV7-9 TRBD1 14 CASSFWGQTYEQYF
TRBV18 NA 13 CASSPQRNTEAFF
TRBV6-5 TRBD1 14 CASSRQGEGEKLFF
TRBV2 NA 16 CASSELDSPTTDTQYF
TRBV10-3 NA 14 CAIRSDRLNTEAFF
TRBV11-2 TRBD1 14 CASSFWTGNSPLHF
TRBV18 NA 13 CASSQGQNYEQYF
TRBV27 NA 14 CASTRRENTGELFF
TRBV9 NA 15 CASSRGPLHTDTQYF
TRBV7-2 NA 14 CASSWATYSYEQYF
TRBV21-1 NA 17 CASSKEADQTYNSPLHF
TRBV5-4 NA 13 CASSFKQDEKLFF
TRBV15 TRBD1 15 CATSSDRGVRNEQFF
TRBV10-3 NA 15 CAISESDRLNTEAFF
TRBV7-9 TRBD1 15 CASSGPGTVGTEAFF
TRBV6-4 NA 13 CASSRTGPDTQYF
TRBV5-1 NA 14 CASSFEGVNEKLFF
TRBV4-1 TRBD1 15 CASSPSGGRTEKLFF
TRBV28 NA 16 CASSFISLALNTEAFF
TRBV3-1/TRBV3-2 NA 13 CASSQVKTEEAFF
TRBV11-2 NA 13 CASSLTGATEAFF
TRBV30 TRBD1 14 CAWQRGQSNQPQHF
TRBV14 NA 12 CASSQNRVEQYF
TRBV5-1 NA 14 CASEVGALPGELFF
TRBV2 NA 14 CASSERRGNTEAFF
TRBV4-2 TRBD1 16 CASSQSADRVGQPQHF
TRBV5-6 TRBD1 16 CASSLVSRGNNSPLHF
TRBV12-3/TRBV12-4 NA 11 CASKTWREAFF
TRBV19 NA 13 CASSILEGREAFF
TRBV7-9 NA 17 CASDQGGRLGSGNTIYF